This entry is about one TCR beta chain. The antigen remains undetermined. Via MiXCR, TCRdb re-called the 5' RACE reads, giving one row per CDR3 protein. The sample includes about 110,000 distinct CDR3 sequences, about 24% seen only once; the top ten take 40% to 50%. This record comes from a study of T-cell memory formation after mild COVID-19. Whole-study findings and limits: Clones shrinking between day 15 and 85 showed a balanced CD4/CD8 split, and those that grew later tilted toward CD4+.

This CDR3 has 15 amino acids. The V gene's germline CDR1 is LNHDA and CDR2 SQIVND (reference sequence). V was pared by 5 bases and J by 9 bases, with 6 bases of the junction left unmatched. Sequences were obtained from PBMCs or a T cell subset sorted from them (not recorded which). The clonotype was recovered from a young man who had mild COVID-19 (a few samples of this study predate the infection). Cell type and time point are not known. This chain uses TRBV19 with TRBJ2-1; TRBD2 agrees at 14 bases. CDR3 in amino acids: CASSPGLAGGSEQFF. The DNA of the CDR3 is TGTGCCAGTAGTCCAGGACTAGCGGGGGGAAGTGAGCAGTTCTTC. Filled out from reference TRBV19 and TRBJ2-1, the complete variable domain reads DGGITQSPKYLFRKEGQNVTLSCEQNLNHDAMYWYRQDPGQGLRLIYYSQIVNDFQKGDIAEGYSVSREKKESFPLTVTSAQKNPTAFYLCASSPGLAGGSEQFFGPGTRLTVL.